This entry lists 16 T cell receptor beta chains sequenced from one sample in a study of tumor-infiltrating lymphocytes in primary liver carcinoma. DNA and RNA were both co-extracted from about 19-30 mg of bulk tissue that had not been sorted. With a constant-region primer, TCR beta cDNA was made from 450 to 550 ng of total RNA. ARM-PCR, slightly modified, supplied the TCR beta libraries through three nested multiplex PCR rounds. The two initial PCR rounds, nine to eleven cycles each, used TRBV1-TRBV30 forward and C-beta reverse primers. TCRdb called the multiplex PCR reads again in MiXCR, with one record for every CDR3 protein. This sample has about 33,000 distinct CDR3 sequences, with 76% found just once. The sample taken for sequencing was liver tumor tissue from sampling region 5. The sample's subset: tumor region T5, tumor centre. These receptors came from a man aged 35-49 years with primary liver carcinoma and hepatitis B virus infection.

On this clonotype itself: A much larger clone is a single base away; this may be a read error. The CDR3: CVSSQLGGSYNEQFF. Written as DNA, the CDR3 is TGTGTCAGCAGCCAATTGGGGGGCTCCTACAATGAGCAGTTCTTC. The V call is TRBV7-9, the J call TRBJ2-1; D possibly corresponds to TRBD2 (6 bases). Per germline, CDR1 SEHNR and CDR2 FQNEAQ (reference sequence). The CDR3 covers 15 residues.

A word on this clonotype: The conserved final phenylalanine or tryptophan is absent from the CDR3, which likely points to a read error. The chain has TRBV11-2 and TRBJ2-3; D unresolved. Looked up from germline, CDR1 is SGHAT and CDR2 is FQNNGV. The CDR3 runs 15 residues. CDR3 protein: CASSLEYPSTDTQYL. The CDR3 bases are TGTGCTAGCAGCCTCGAATACCCAAGCACAGATACGCAGTATCTT.

The sample holds many counts of this clonotype. The CDR3 sequence: CASSMTPGGYQPQHF. CDR3 sequence (DNA): TGTGCCAGTAGTATGACCCCGGGGGGGTATCAGCCCCAGCATTTT. The chain joins TRBV19 to TRBJ1-5; D may be TRBD1 (5 bases). The germline V gene encodes CDR1 LNHDA and CDR2 SQIVND (reference sequence). The length of the CDR3 is 15 residues. Trimming left V 3 bases short and J 5 bases short, with 14 bases between.

A word on this clonotype: It is likely a read error, because the conserved phenylalanine at the end of the CDR3 is missing. The gene calls are TRBV11-3 and TRBJ2-1; maybe TRBD2 (6 bases). The CDR3 length is 13 residues. Germline values: CDR1 SGHNT, CDR2 YENEEA. The DNA for the CDR3 is TGTGCTAGCAGCGTCGCGGGGTCACGTGAGCAGTTCCTC. The encoded protein is CASSVAGSREQFL.

A remark on this clonotype: At one end, the junction sequence differs from germline, possibly due to a read error. The rearrangement uses TRBV4-1 and TRBJ2-1; D remains ambiguous. The CDR3 sequence is 13 residues long. From germline, CDR1 is MGHRA and CDR2 YSYEKL. The CDR3 DNA is TGCACCAGCAGCCCAGGAGTCCGAGGTAAGCAGTTCTTC. Residues: CTSSPGVRGKQFF.

Notes on this clonotype: The junction departs from germline at one end; a sequencing error may be responsible. The chain couples TRBV13 to TRBJ2-6; tentatively, D is TRBD1 (6 bases). The CDR3 is 16 residues long. CDR1 PRHDT and CDR2 FYEKMQ come from the germline V gene (reference sequence). The DNA of the CDR3 is TGTGCCAGCAGCCTGACAGGTGTCTCTGGTGCCAACGTCCTGACTTTC. It specifies CASSLTGVSGANVLTF.

A word on this clonotype: In this CDR3 the conserved last residue, phenylalanine or tryptophan, is missing, so a read error is likely. The chain is built from TRBV11-2 and TRBJ2-2, with D possibly being TRBD1 or TRBD2 (5 bases each). Germline assignment: CDR1 SGHAT and CDR2 FQNNGV. The CDR3 spans 17 residues. This chain's CDR3 is CASSLALGGANTRELFI. The DNA of the CDR3 is TGTGCCAGCAGCTTAGCGTTAGGAGGAGCGAACACCAGGGAACTGTTTATT.

To note about this clonotype: Germline and junction disagree at one end, which may indicate a read error. This chain uses TRBV6-6 with TRBJ2-7, with 7 positions matching TRBD2. CDR1 and CDR2 from the germline V gene are MNHNY and SVGAGI (reference sequence). The CDR3 sequence is 17 residues long. The CDR3 is CANSHSVVCGSAHEQYF. CDR3 sequence (DNA): TGTGCCAACAGTCACTCGGTTGTGTGCGGGAGTGCACACGAGCAGTACTTC.

This clonotype was observed a few times. One end of the junction is discordant with germline, which a read error may explain. The gene calls are TRBV5-6 and TRBJ2-2, with D perhaps TRBD1 (6 bases). CDR1 SGHDT and CDR2 YYEEEE come from the germline V gene. This CDR3 is built from 15 residues. The CDR3 DNA sequence: TGTGCCAGCAGCTTGATTGACAGGACCACCGGGGAGTTGTTTTTT. Its protein product is CASSLIDRTTGELFF.

To note about this clonotype: At one of its ends the junction is not consistent with the germline gene, which may arise from a read error. The chain employs TRBV7-2 and TRBJ2-1; TRBD2 matches 7 bases. The germline V gene encodes CDR1 SGHTA and CDR2 FQGNSA. The CDR3 is made up of 18 amino acids. CDR3 in amino acids: CASSLAPFPSGRYIEQFF. The CDR3 DNA sequence: TGTGCCAGCAGCTTAGCCCCCTTTCCTAGCGGAAGATACATTGAGCAGTTCTTC. The full variable domain, rest sourced from reference TRBV7-2 and TRBJ2-1, is GAGVSQSPSNKVTEKGKDVELRCDPISGHTALYWYRQSLGQGLEFLIYFQGNSAPDKSGLPSDRFSAERTGGSVSTLTIQRTQQEDSAVYLCASSLAPFPSGRYIEQFFGPGTRLTVL.

Points on this clonotype: Relative to the germline gene, one junction end is altered; a read error may explain this. V and J are TRBV7-9 and TRBJ1-2; D is uncertain. Germline CDR1 is SEHNR and CDR2 is FQNEAQ (reference sequence). This CDR3 comprises 16 residues. CDR3 amino acids: CAGSPEGRLSQYGYTF. The CDR3 DNA reads as TGTGCCGGCAGCCCTGAGGGCAGGCTGTCACAGTATGGCTACACCTTC.

The rearrangement uses TRBV11-2 and TRBJ2-7; 13 positions match TRBD2. Germline V gene data show CDR1 as SGHAT and CDR2 as FQNNGV. CDR3 length: 15 residues. The V gene end was trimmed by 2 bases and the J gene end by 3 bases; junction bases not matched to a gene: 1. Written as DNA, the CDR3 is TGTGCCAGCAGCTTACGACTAGCGGGAGGCTACGAGCAGTACTTC. Translated: CASSLRLAGGYEQYF.

V usage is TRBV12-3 or TRBV12-4 and J usage is TRBJ2-7; D gene unclear. The CDR3 is 18 residues long. V was cut by 4 bases and J by 3 bases, with 25 bases left in between. CDR3 coding DNA: TGTGCCAGCAGTTCCCTGGTTACGCTATGGATATGGGACTACGAGCAGTACTTC. Translation: CASSSLVTLWIWDYEQYF.

Comment on this clonotype: At one end the junction does not follow the germline gene, possibly because of a read error. V is TRBV11-1 and J is TRBJ2-2, with 7 positions matching TRBD1. Germline CDR1 and CDR2: SGHAT and FQDESV (reference sequence). CDR3 length equals 14 residues. The CDR3 reads CGSSFTGVTGGLFF. The CDR3 DNA follows: TGTGGCAGCAGCTTTACAGGGGTTACCGGAGGGCTGTTTTTT.

Notes on this clonotype: One junction end disagrees with the germline gene, perhaps due to a read error. V is TRBV5-4 and J is TRBJ2-1, with D maybe TRBD2 (5 bases). The CDR3 has 15 residues. Germline lookup yields CDR1 SGHNT and CDR2 YYREEE (reference sequence). This chain's CDR3 is CARSLGSGDLNEQFF. The CDR3 nucleotides read TGTGCCAGGAGCTTGGGAAGCGGAGATCTAAATGAGCAGTTCTTC.

V usage is TRBV29-1 and J usage is TRBJ2-5; the match to TRBD1 covers 10 bases. The CDR3 is made up of 15 amino acids. The junction had 8 bases not matched to a gene; V was cut back by 2 bases and J by 5 bases. CDR1 and CDR2 (germline): SQVTM, ANQGSEA. CDR3 bases: TGCAGCGTTGAAACGGACAGGGGGTTGGGTGAGACCCAGTACTTC. This translates into CSVETDRGLGETQYF.